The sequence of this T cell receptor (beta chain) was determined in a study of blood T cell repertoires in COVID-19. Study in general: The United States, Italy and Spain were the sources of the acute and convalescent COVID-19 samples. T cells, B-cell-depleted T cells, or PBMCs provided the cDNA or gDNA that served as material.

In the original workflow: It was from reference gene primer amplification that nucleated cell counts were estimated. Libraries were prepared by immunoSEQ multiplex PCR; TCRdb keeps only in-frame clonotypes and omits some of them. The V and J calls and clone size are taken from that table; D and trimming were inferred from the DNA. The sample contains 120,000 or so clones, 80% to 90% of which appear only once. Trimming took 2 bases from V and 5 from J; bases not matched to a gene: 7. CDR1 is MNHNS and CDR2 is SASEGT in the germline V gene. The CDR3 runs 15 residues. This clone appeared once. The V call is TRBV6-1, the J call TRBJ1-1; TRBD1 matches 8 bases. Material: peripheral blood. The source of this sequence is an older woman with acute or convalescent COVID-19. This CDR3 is CASSEHTGGRTEAFF. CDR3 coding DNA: TGTGCCAGCAGTGAACACACAGGGGGTCGTACTGAAGCTTTCTTT.